In its sample, the clone carrying this TCR beta chain was seen a few times. The CDR3 is 18 amino acids. With 5 bases clipped from V and 0 bases from J, the junction kept 12 bases outside the gene matches. Germline CDR1 reads SGHAT; CDR2 reads FQNNGV. Per the original data handling: Estimated nucleated cell counts came from reference gene primer amplification. TCRdb keeps only in-frame clones here, not all; method: immunoSEQ multiplex PCR. That table furnishes V, J and clone size, whereas the DNA furnished D and trimming. The table shows about 200,000 clones, with about 86% occurring only once. Participant age was roughly 18 to 90 years, and participants resided in fewer than 30 US areas. Membership in each cohort depended on participant-reported clinical history. In Cohort 3, a recovered donor had either two negative PCRs, clearance, or symptom resolution. The sample originates from a study of blood T cell repertoires in COVID-19.

This chain links TRBV11-2 with TRBJ1-2, with 10 bases identical to TRBD1. This sequence originates from a middle-aged man who had recovered from COVID-19. The specimen sequenced was PBMCs or T cells enriched from blood (not recorded which). The CDR3 coding sequence is TGTGCCAGCAGCCCCCCCCCGACAGGGGGCCGAACTAACTATGGCTACACCTTC. Its translation is CASSPPPTGGRTNYGYTF.